The text below deals with one TCR beta chain. Its antigen is as yet unknown. The source of the sample is a study of Ad26.COV2.S vaccination and SARS-CoV-2 variants. Overall study: Each vaccinee took Ad26.COV2.S intramuscularly, once or twice 56 days apart. Regarding the study as a whole: There was reportedly substantial breadth in spike-specific CD8+ and CD4+ T cell responses after vaccination. Estimates derived from TCR breadth and depth analyses may have underestimated total T cell responses.

Treatment in this sample: some 20 received Ad26.COV2.S at low or high dose, single or two shots; 5 received placebo; per-sample allocation not given. Repertoires come from day 63 after the first vaccine or placebo injection. An Ad26 vector was used to express Wuhan-strain SARS-CoV-2 spike as the vaccine. Assay used: immunoSEQ multiplex PCR; TCRdb lists only in-frame clones, some missing. Here the sample spans fewer than 500,000 clones, 90% being singletons. Germline CDR1 and CDR2: MNHNY and SVGAGI (reference sequence). Trimming took 5 bases from V and 13 from J, leaving 14 bases between them. CDR3 length equals 11 residues.

The chain couples TRBV6-6 to TRBJ1-1, with D hard to call. This TCR derives from a person aged 18-60 years who received the Ad26.COV2.S COVID-19 vaccine or a placebo. The starting material was peripheral blood, obtained in a trial of Ad26.COV2.S vaccine versus placebo. CDR3 in amino acids: CASSQQTGVFF. As DNA, the CDR3 is TGTGCCAGCAGTCAACAGACTGGGGTTTTCTTT.